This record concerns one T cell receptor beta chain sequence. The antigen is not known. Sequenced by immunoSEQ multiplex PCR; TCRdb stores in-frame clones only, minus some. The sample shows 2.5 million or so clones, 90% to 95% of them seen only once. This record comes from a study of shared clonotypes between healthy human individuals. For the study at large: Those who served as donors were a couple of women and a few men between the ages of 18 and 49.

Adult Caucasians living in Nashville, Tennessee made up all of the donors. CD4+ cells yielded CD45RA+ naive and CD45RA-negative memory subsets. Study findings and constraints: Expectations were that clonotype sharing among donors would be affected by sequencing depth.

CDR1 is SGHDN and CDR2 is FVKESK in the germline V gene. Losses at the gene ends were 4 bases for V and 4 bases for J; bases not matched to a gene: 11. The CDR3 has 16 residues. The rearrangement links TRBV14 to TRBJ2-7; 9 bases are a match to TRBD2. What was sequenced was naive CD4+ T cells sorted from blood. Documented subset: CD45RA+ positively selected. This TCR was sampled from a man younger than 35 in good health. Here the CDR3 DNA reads TGTGCCAGCAGCCGGACCAGCGGGAGGAAGAGGTACGAGCAGTACTTC. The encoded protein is CASSRTSGRKRYEQYF.